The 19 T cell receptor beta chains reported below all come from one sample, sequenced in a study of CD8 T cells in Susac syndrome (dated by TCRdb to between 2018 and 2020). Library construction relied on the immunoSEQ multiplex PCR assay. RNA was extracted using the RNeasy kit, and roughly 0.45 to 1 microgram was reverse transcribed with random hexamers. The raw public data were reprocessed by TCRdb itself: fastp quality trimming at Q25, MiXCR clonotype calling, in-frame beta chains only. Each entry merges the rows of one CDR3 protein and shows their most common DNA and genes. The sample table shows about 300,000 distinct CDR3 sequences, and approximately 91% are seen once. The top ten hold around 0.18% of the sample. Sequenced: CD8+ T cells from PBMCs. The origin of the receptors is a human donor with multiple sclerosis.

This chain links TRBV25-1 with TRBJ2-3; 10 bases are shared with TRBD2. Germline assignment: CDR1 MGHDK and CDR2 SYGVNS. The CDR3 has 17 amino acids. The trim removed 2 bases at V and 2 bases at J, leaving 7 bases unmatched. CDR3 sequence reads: CASSERTSGLNTDTQYF. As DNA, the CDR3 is TGTGCCAGCAGTGAACGGACTAGCGGACTTAACACAGATACGCAGTATTTT.

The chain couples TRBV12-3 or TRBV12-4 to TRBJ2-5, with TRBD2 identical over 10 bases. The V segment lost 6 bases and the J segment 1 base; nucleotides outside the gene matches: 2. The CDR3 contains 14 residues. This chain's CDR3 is CASSTSGAQETQYF. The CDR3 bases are TGTGCCAGCAGCACTAGCGGGGCCCAAGAGACCCAGTACTTC.

CDR3: CAWSVLAGLLNEQFF. The CDR3 coding sequence is TGTGCCTGGAGTGTTTTAGCGGGACTGCTCAATGAGCAGTTCTTC. The V gene is TRBV30, the J gene TRBJ2-1, with TRBD2 matching over 8 bases. V shed 0 bases and J 6 bases; nucleotides not matched to a gene: 7. This CDR3 is built from 15 residues. Germline loops: CDR1 GTSNPN, CDR2 SVGIG (reference sequence).

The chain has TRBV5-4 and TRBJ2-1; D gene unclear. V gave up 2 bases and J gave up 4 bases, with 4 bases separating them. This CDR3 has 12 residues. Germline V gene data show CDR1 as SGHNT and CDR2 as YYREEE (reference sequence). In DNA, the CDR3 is TGTGCCAGCAGCTTCCAGTACAATGAGCAGTTCTTC. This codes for CASSFQYNEQFF.

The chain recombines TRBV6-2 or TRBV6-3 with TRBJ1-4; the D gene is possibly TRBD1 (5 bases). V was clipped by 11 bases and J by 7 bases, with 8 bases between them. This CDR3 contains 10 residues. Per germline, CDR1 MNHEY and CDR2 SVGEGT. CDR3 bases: TGTGCCGCCGGGGCTGAAAAACTGTTTTTT. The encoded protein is CAAGAEKLFF.

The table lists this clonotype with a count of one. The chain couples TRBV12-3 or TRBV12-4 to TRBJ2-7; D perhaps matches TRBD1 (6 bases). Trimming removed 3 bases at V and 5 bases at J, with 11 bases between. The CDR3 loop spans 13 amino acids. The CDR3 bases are TGTGCCAGCAGTTTGTTCCCAGGGGACGAGCAGTACTTC. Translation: CASSLFPGDEQYF.

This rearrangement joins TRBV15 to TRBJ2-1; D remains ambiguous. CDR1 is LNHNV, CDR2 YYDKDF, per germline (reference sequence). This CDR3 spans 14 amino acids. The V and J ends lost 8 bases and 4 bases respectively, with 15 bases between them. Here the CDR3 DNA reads TGTGCCACCGCCCCCAGTCAGATTTACAATGAGCAGTTCTTC. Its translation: CATAPSQIYNEQFF.

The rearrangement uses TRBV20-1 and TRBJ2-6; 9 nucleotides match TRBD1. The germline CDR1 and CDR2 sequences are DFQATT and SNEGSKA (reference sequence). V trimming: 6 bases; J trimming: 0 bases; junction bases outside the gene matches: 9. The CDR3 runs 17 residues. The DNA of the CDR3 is TGCAGTGCCGCCGGGGGGACAGGGCACTCTGGGGCCAACGTCCTGACTTTC. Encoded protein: CSAAGGTGHSGANVLTF.

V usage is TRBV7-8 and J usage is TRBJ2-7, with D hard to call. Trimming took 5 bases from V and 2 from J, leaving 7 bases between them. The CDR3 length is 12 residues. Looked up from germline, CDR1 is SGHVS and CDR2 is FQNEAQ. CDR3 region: CASSQIPYEQYF. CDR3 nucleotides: TGTGCCAGCAGCCAAATCCCCTACGAGCAGTACTTC.

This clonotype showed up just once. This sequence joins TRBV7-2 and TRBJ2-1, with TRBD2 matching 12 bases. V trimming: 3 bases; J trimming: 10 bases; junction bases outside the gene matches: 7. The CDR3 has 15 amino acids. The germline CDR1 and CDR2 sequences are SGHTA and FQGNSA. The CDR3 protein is CASSFLAGGPREQFF. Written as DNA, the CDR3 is TGTGCCAGCAGCTTTCTAGCGGGGGGGCCTCGGGAGCAGTTCTTC.

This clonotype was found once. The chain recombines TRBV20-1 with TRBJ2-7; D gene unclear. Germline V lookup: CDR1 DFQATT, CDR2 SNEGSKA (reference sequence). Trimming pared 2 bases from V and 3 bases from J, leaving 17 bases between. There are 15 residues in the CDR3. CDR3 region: CSARHRRDTHYEQYF. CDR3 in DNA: TGCAGTGCTAGACATCGAAGGGATACACACTACGAGCAGTACTTC.

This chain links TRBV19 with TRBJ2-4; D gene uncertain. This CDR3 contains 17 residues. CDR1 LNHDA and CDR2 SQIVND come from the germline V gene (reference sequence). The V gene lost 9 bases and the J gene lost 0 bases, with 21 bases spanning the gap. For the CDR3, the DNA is TGTGCCAGACCCTCCGTCGACGAGCCGGTAGCCAAAAACATTCAGTACTTC. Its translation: CARPSVDEPVAKNIQYF.

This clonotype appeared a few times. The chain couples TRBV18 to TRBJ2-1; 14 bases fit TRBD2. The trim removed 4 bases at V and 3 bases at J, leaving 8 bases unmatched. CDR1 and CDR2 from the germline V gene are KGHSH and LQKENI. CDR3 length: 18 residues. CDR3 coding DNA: TGTGCCAGCTCACTGGGACTAGCGGGAGAACGTCTCTACAATGAGCAGTTCTTC. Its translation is CASSLGLAGERLYNEQFF.

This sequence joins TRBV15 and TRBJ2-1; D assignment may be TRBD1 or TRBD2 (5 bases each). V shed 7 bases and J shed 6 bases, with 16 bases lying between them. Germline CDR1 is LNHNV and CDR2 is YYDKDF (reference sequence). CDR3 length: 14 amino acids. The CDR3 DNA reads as TGTGCCACCACCCCGGCCCGGGACGGCAATGAGCAGTTCTTC. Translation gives CATTPARDGNEQFF.

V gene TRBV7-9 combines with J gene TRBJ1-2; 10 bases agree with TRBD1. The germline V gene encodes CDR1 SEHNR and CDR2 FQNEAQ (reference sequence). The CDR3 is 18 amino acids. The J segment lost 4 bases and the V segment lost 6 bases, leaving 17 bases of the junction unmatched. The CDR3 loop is CASRFTLPGQGEVYGYTF. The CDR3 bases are TGTGCCAGCAGATTTACCTTGCCTGGACAGGGGGAAGTCTATGGCTACACCTTC.

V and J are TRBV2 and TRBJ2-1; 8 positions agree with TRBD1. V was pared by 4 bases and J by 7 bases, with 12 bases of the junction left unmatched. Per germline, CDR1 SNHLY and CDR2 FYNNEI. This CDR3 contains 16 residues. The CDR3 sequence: CASSVARTGLLNEQFF. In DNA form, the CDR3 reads TGTGCCAGCAGTGTGGCTAGGACAGGGTTATTGAATGAGCAGTTCTTC.

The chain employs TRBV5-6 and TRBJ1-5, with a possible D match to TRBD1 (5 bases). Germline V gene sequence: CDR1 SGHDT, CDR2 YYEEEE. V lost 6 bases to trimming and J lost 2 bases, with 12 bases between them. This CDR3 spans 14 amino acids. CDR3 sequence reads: CASTKWGGNQPQHF. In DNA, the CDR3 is TGTGCCAGCACGAAATGGGGCGGCAATCAGCCCCAGCATTTT.

The CDR3 loop is CASSPGRDRSTDTQYF. CDR3 sequence (DNA): TGCGCCAGCAGTCCCGGCCGGGACAGGTCAACAGATACGCAGTATTTT. The V gene is TRBV23-1, the J gene TRBJ2-3; TRBD1 matches 8 bases. TRBV23-1 qualifies as an ORF whose function is uncertain. J was trimmed by 3 bases and V by 4 bases; bases with no gene match: 9. There are 16 residues in the CDR3.

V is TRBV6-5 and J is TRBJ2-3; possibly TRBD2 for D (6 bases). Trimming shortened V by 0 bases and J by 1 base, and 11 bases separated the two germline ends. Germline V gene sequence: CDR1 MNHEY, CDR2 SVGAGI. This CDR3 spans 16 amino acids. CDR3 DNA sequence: TGTGCCAGCAGTTACTCCCGAGCGGGTGGCACAGATACGCAGTATTTT. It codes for CASSYSRAGGTDTQYF.